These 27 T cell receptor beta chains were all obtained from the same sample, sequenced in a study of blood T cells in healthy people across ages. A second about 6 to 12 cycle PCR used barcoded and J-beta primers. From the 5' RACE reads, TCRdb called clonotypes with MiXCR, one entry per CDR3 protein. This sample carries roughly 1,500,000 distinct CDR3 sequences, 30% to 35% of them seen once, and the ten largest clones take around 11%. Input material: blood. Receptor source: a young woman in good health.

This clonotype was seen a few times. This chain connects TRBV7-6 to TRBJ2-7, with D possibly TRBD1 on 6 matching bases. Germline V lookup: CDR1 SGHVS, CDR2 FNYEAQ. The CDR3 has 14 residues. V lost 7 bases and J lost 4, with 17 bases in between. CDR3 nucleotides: TGTGCCAGCACTTATAGGACAGACGGTTACGAGCAGTACTTC. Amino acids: CASTYRTDGYEQYF. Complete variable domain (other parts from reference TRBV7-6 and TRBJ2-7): GAGVSQSPRYKVTKRGQDVALRCDPISGHVSLYWYRQALGQGPEFLTYFNYEAQQDKSGLPNDRFSAERPEGSISTLTIQRTEQRDSAMYRCASTYRTDGYEQYFGPGTRLTVT.

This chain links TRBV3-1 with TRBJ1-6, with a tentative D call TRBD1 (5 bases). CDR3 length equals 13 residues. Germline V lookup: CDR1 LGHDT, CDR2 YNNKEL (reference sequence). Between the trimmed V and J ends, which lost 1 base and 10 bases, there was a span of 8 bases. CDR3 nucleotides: TGTGCCAGCAGCCAAGGGGGCGACTCACCCCTCCACTTT. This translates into CASSQGGDSPLHF.

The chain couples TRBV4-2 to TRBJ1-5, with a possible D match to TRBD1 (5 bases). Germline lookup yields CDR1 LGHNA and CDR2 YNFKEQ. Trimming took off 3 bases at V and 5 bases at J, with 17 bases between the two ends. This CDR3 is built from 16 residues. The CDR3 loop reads CASSQETGTSYQPQHF. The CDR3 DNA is TGTGCCAGCAGCCAGGAAACCGGGACCTCCTATCAGCCCCAGCATTTT.

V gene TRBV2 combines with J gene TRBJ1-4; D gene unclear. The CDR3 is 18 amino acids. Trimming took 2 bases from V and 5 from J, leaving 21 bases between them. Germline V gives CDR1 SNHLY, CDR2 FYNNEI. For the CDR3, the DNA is TGTGCCAGCAGTGAACTCTCCCGTCGAGGACGGAGAAATGAAAAACTGTTTTTT. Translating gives CASSELSRRGRRNEKLFF.

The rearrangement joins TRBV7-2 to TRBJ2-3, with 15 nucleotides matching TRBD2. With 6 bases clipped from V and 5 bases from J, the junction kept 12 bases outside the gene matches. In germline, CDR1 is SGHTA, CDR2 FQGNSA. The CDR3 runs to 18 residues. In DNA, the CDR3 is TGTGCCAGCAGTTCCCGGACTAGCGGGAGGGCCGGAGGAGATACGCAGTATTTT. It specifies CASSSRTSGRAGGDTQYF.

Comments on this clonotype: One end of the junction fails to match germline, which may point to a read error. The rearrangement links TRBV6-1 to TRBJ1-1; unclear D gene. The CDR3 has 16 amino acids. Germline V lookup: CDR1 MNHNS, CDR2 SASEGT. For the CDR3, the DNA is TGTGCCAACAGTGAAGCTCCCACTACGTTGAACACTGAAGCTTTCTTT. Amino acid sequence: CANSEAPTTLNTEAFF.

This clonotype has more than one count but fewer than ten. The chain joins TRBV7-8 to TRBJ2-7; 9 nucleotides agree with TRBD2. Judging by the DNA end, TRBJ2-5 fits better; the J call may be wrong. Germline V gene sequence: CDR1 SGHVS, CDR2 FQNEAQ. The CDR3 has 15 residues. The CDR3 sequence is CASSLGREGRETQYF. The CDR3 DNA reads TGTGCCAGCAGCTTAGGGCGGGAGGGCCGAGAGACCCAGTACTTC.

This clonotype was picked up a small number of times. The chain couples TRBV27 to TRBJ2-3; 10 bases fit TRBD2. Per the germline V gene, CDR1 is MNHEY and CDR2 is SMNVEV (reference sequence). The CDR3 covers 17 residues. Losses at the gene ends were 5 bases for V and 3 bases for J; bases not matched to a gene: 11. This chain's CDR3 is CASSPPRLAGVTDTQYF. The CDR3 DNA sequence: TGTGCCAGCAGTCCACCCCGCCTAGCGGGAGTAACAGATACGCAGTATTTT.

CDR3 bases: TGTGCCTGGAGTGGATTAGTGGGAACTGCAGATACGCAGTATTTT. Translation gives CAWSGLVGTADTQYF. The rearrangement links TRBV30 to TRBJ2-3; unclear D gene. Trimming took 1 base from V and 4 from J, leaving 15 bases between them. Germline CDR1 and CDR2: GTSNPN and SVGIG (reference sequence). The length of the CDR3 is 15 residues.

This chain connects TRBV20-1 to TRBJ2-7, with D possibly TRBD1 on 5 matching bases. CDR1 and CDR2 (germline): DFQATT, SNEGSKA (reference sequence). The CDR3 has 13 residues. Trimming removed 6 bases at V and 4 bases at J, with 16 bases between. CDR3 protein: CSASRVLGYEQYF. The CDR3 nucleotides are TGCAGTGCCTCCAGGGTGTTGGGATACGAGCAGTACTTC.

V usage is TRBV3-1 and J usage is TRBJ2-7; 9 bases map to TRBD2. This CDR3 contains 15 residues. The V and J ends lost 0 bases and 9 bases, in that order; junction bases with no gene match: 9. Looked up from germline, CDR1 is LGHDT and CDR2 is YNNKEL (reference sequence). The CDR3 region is CASSQDRGGRAAQYF. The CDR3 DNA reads TGTGCCAGCAGCCAAGATCGAGGCGGGAGGGCCGCGCAGTACTTC.

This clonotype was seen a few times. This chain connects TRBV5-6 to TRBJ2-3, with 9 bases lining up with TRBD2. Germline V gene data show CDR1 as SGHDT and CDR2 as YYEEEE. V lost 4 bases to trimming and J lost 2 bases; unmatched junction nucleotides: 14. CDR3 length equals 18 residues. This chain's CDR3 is CASSPPGGKRGATDTQYF. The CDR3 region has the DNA TGTGCCAGCAGCCCCCCGGGGGGGAAGCGGGGGGCCACAGATACGCAGTATTTT.

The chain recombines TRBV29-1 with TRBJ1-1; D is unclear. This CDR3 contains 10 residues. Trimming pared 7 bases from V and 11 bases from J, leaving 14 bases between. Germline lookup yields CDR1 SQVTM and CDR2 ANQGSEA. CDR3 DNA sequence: TGCAGCGGCGCGAGTATAGAGGCTTTCTTT. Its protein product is CSGASIEAFF.

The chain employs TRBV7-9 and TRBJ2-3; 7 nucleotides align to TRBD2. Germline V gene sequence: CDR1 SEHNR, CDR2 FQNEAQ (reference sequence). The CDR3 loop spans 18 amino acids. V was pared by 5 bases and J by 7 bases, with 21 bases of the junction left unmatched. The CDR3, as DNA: TGTGCCAGCAGCCCCCGAGGTTTTGCAGGGAGGGAGACAAATACGCAGTATTTT. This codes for CASSPRGFAGRETNTQYF.

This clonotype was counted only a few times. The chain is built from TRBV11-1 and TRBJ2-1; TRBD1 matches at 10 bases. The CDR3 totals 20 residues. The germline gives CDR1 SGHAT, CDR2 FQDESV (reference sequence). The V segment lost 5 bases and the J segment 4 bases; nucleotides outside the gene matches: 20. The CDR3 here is CASSGPGQGSSGDQYNEQFF. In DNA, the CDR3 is TGTGCCAGCAGCGGTCCGGGACAGGGGTCTTCGGGAGATCAGTACAATGAGCAGTTCTTC.

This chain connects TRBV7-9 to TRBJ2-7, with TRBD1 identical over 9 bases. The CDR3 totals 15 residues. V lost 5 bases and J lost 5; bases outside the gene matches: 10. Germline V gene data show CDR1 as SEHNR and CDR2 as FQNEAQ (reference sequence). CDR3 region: CASSRDRAFVDEQYF. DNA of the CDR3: TGTGCCAGCAGCCGGGACAGGGCTTTTGTCGACGAGCAGTACTTC.

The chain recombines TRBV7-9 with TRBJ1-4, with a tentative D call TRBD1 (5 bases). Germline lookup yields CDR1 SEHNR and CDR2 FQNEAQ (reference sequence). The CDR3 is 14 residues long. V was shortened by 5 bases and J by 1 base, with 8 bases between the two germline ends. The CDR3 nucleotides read TGTGCCAGCAGCCCAGGGTTAACTAATGAAAAACTGTTTTTT. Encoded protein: CASSPGLTNEKLFF.

The CDR3 reads CALRTSEEYYGYTF. The DNA for the CDR3 is TGTGCCCTTAGAACCAGCGAGGAGTACTATGGCTACACCTTC. V and J are TRBV7-9 and TRBJ1-2, with unresolved D. This CDR3 has 14 residues. CDR1 and CDR2 (germline): SEHNR, FQNEAQ (reference sequence). With 11 bases removed from V and 3 bases from J, the gap between germline ends came to 19 bases. The whole variable domain, remainder taken from reference TRBV7-9 and TRBJ1-2, is DTGVSQNPRHKITKRGQNVTFRCDPISEHNRLYWYRQTLGQGPEFLTYFQNEAQLEKSRLLSDRFSAERPKGSFSTLEIQRTEQGDSAMYLCALRTSEEYYGYTFGSGTRLTVV.

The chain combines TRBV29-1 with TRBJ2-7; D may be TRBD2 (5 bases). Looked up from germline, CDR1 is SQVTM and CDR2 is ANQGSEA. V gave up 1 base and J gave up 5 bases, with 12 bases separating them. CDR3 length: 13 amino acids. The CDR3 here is CSVEVEGSDEQYF. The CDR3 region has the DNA TGCAGCGTTGAAGTAGAAGGGAGCGACGAGCAGTACTTC.

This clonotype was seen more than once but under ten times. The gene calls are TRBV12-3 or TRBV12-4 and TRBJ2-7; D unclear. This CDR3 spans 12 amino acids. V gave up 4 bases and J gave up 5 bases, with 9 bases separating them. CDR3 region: CASSSASDEQYF. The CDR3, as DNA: TGTGCCAGCAGTTCAGCCAGCGACGAGCAGTACTTC.

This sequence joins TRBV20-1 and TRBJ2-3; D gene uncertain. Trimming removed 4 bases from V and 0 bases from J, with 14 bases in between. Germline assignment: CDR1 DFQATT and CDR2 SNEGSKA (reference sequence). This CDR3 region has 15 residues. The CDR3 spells CSATPDAPSTDTQYF. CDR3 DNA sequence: TGCAGTGCTACCCCCGACGCCCCTAGCACAGATACGCAGTATTTT.

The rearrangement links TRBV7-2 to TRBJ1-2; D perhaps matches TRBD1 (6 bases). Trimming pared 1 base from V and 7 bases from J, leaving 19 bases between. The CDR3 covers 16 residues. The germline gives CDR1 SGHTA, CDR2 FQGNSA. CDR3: CASSLGAGALRRGYTF. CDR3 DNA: TGTGCCAGCAGCTTAGGTGCAGGGGCCCTTCGGCGTGGCTACACCTTC.

CDR3 sequence: CASGPRERHTDTQYF. The CDR3 DNA follows: TGTGCCAGCGGGCCCCGTGAACGACACACAGATACGCAGTATTTT. V gene TRBV3-1 combines with J gene TRBJ2-3; D unclear. This CDR3 has 15 amino acids. Germline CDR1 is LGHDT and CDR2 is YNNKEL (reference sequence). The V end was cut by 8 bases, the J end by 2 bases, with 17 bases between.

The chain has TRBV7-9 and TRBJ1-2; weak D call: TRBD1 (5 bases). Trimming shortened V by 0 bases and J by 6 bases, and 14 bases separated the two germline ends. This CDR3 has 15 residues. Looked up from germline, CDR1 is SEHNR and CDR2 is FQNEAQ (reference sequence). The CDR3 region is CASSLALRDGDGYTF. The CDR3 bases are TGTGCCAGCAGCTTAGCGCTGAGGGACGGTGATGGCTACACCTTC.

The DNA of the CDR3 is TGTGCCAGCAGTTACCACAAGGACACTGAAGCTTTCTTT. It encodes CASSYHKDTEAFF. V and J are TRBV6-2 or TRBV6-3 and TRBJ1-1, with no clear D. The germline V and J ends were trimmed by 2 bases and 3 bases, with 7 bases remaining between them. CDR3 length: 13 amino acids. Germline-derived CDR1 and CDR2 are MNHEY and SVGEGT.

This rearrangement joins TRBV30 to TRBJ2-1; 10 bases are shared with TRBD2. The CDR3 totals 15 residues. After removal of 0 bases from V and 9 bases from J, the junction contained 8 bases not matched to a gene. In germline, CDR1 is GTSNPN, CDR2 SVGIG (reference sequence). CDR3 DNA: TGTGCCTGGAGTGTATTGGTCGCTAGCGGGAGTGAGCAGTTCTTC. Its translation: CAWSVLVASGSEQFF. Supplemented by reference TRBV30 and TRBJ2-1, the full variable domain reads SQTIHQWPATLVQPVGSPLSLECTVEGTSNPNLYWYRQAAGRGLQLLFYSVGIGQISSEVPQNLSASRPQDRQFILSSKKLLLSDSGFYLCAWSVLVASGSEQFFGPGTRLTVL.

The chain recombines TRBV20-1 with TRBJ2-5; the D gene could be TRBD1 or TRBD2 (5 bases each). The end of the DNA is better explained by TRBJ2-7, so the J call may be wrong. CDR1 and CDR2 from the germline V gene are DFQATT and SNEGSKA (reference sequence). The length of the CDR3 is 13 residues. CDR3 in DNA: TGCAGTGCTAGTACGGGGACCCCCTACGAGCAGTACTTC. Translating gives CSASTGTPYEQYF.